Listed below are T cell receptor beta chains from one sample, sequenced in a study of Ad26.COV2.S vaccination and SARS-CoV-2 variants. TCRdb keeps only in-frame clones here, not all; method: immunoSEQ multiplex PCR. This table holds over 110,000 clones, around 86% found once. The material sequenced was peripheral blood, taken after recovery from COVID-19. All receptors derive from a human donor who had recovered from COVID-19. CDR3s include the opening cysteine and the closing phenylalanine or tryptophan. The order of the fields is clone size, J gene, V gene, CDR3 protein. Only some rows state a clone size, as once, few, many or a class for expanded clones.

.	TRBJ1-6	TRBV5-1	CASSLDRGYNSPLHF
.	TRBJ1-1	TRBV6-5	CASSYSRGQAEAFF
.	TRBJ2-7	TRBV7-6	CASSPITRRGVYEQYF
once	TRBJ2-1	TRBV10-1	CASSESGIGSYNEQFF
few	TRBJ1-1	TRBV7-8	CASSLFAEAFF
.	TRBJ2-1	TRBV25-1	CASSSIVGNEQFF
.	TRBJ2-1	TRBV5-1	CASNRAAYNEQFF
.	TRBJ2-7	TRBV10-3	CAISEKGGYEQYF
.	TRBJ1-2	TRBV29-1	CSVGSQGPYGYTF
.	TRBJ2-5	TRBV7-2	CASSLVKGRQETQYF
.	TRBJ2-1	TRBV5-1	CASSFRDNNEQFF
once	TRBJ2-5	TRBV3-1/TRBV3-2	CASSQNRGTETQYF
once	TRBJ1-2	TRBV14	CASSQESTGTDIYGYTF
.	TRBJ2-3	TRBV7-2	CASSARHRSTDTQYF
.	TRBJ1-5	TRBV19	CASSDRGDQPQHF
few	TRBJ2-1	TRBV7-8	CASSLAPEHNEQFF
.	TRBJ2-7	TRBV7-9	CASSLGDGSEQYF
.	TRBJ1-6	TRBV4-3	CASSQDNRALSYNSPLHF
.	TRBJ2-1	TRBV18	CASSPVGGPHNEQFF
once	TRBJ1-6	TRBV7-2	CASSLDVPVNSPLHF
.	TRBJ1-5	TRBV20-1	CSASAGRENQPQHF
.	TRBJ1-1	TRBV9	CASSPMMNEAFF
.	TRBJ1-2	TRBV7-2	CASSLGGTGGYTF
.	TRBJ2-7	TRBV4-3	CASSQERGSAYEQYF
.	TRBJ2-7	TRBV7-9	CASSLADRGTYEQYF
.	TRBJ2-1	TRBV14	CASGLGGAYNEQFF
.	TRBJ1-4	TRBV5-1	CASSLTGPNEKLFF
.	TRBJ2-7	TRBV3-1/TRBV3-2	CASSQEGPRSEQYF
.	TRBJ1-4	TRBV10-3	CAISAVGSNEKLFF
.	TRBJ2-1	TRBV5-1	CASSLESGYEQFF
.	TRBJ1-1	TRBV11-2	CASIRSPGTSIEAFF
.	TRBJ1-3	TRBV6-5	CASSYSRGTGNTIYF
.	TRBJ2-2	TRBV18	CASSTQSARGSGTGELFF
.	TRBJ1-1	TRBV28	CASSLSRVGSRDTEAFF
.	TRBJ1-5	TRBV5-5	CASAMGSNQPQHF
.	TRBJ2-2	TRBV27	CASSLYETGELFF
.	TRBJ1-1	TRBV6-2/TRBV6-3	CASSSGHRGNTEAFF
.	TRBJ1-6	TRBV28	CASSGPGSPLHF
.	TRBJ1-2	TRBV27	CASRPTGGWNYGYTF
.	TRBJ2-3	TRBV15	CATNPGDEATDTQYF
.	TRBJ1-6	TRBV4-1	CASSQVERTNSPLHF
.	TRBJ2-3	TRBV3-1/TRBV3-2	CASSQDSSGGIYSTDTQYF
.	TRBJ1-1	TRBV30	CAWSGDTPNTEAFF
.	TRBJ1-1	TRBV11-2	CASSLTGGMNTEAFF
.	TRBJ2-4	TRBV19	CASTWGDSKNIQYF